This T cell receptor (beta chain) is drawn from a study of cytomegalovirus exposure and HLA in healthy donors. Researchers ran the PCR with 60 Vbeta and 13 Jbeta primers. Clones were sequenced by immunoSEQ multiplex PCR, and TCRdb holds only the in-frame ones, with some missing. The repertoire holds roughly 99,000 clones, 82% seen once, with under 3.5% in the top ten. Germline trimming cut 5 bases from V and 9 bases from J; bases unmatched to any gene: 13. Germline values: CDR1 SGHDN, CDR2 FVKESK. The CDR3 is made up of 15 amino acids. This sequence joins TRBV14 and TRBJ2-1; the match to TRBD2 covers 7 bases. This clonotype was obtained from a man aged 25-45 years in good health and CMV-seropositive. Sequenced input: PBMCs. CDR3 bases: TGTGCCAGCAGCTACAGCGGGGTAGATTGGGGTGAGCAGTTCTTC. Translating gives CASSYSGVDWGEQFF.